This T cell receptor (beta chain) came from a study of blood T cell repertoires in COVID-19. About the research overall: There were acute and convalescent COVID-19 samples, and they came from the United States, Italy and Spain. PBMCs, B-cell-depleted T cells, or T cells were the source of the cDNA or gDNA that made up the material.

In the study's own analysis: Amplified reference gene primers provided the basis for estimating nucleated cell counts. Method: immunoSEQ multiplex PCR; TCRdb's copy keeps in-frame clones and lacks some. That table gives V, J and clone size, and the DNA gave D and trimming. Of approximately 190,000 clones in the sample, about 80% were seen once. Trimming shortened V by 4 bases and J by 3 bases, and 12 bases separated the two germline ends. The CDR3 is made up of 13 amino acids. Per the germline V gene, CDR1 is GTSNPN and CDR2 is SVGIG (reference sequence). Material for sequencing was peripheral blood. The receptor's source is a man between 60 and 75 years old with acute or convalescent COVID-19. J is TRBJ1-1 and V is TRBV30, with D perhaps matching TRBD1 (6 bases). The CDR3 DNA reads as TGTGCCTGGAACAGGGATAGGGACACTGAAGCTTTCTTT. Its translation: CAWNRDRDTEAFF. The variable domain in full, completed from reference TRBV30 and TRBJ1-1, reads SQTIHQWPATLVQPVGSPLSLECTVEGTSNPNLYWYRQAAGRGLQLLFYSVGIGQISSEVPQNLSASRPQDRQFILSSKKLLLSDSGFYLCAWNRDRDTEAFFGQGTRLTVV.